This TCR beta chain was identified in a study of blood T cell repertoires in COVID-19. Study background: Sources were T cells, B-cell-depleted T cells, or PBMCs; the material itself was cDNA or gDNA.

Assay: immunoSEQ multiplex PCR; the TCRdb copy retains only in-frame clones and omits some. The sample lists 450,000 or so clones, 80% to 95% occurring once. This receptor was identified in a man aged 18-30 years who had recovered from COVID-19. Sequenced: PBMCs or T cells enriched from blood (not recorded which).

CDR3 region: CASGESGGTEAFF. CDR3 bases: TGTGCCAGCGGCGAATCAGGGGGGACTGAAGCTTTCTTT. The rearrangement links TRBV7-3 to TRBJ1-1, with 7 bases lining up with TRBD1. V lost 8 bases to trimming and J lost 5 bases; unmatched junction nucleotides: 8. The CDR3 length is 13 residues. Germline-derived CDR1 and CDR2 are SGHTA and FQGTGA.